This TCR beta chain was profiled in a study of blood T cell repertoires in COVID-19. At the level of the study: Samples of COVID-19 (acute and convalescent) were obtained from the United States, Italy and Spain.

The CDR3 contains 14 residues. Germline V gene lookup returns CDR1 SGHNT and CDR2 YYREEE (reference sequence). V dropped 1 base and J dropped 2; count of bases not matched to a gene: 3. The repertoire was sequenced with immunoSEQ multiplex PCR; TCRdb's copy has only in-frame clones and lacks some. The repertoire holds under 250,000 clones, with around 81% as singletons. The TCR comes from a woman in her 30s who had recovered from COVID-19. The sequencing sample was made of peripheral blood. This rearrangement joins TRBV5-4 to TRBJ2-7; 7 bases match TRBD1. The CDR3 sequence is CASSLKGATYEQYF. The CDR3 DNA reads TGTGCCAGCAGCTTGAAGGGGGCTACCTACGAGCAGTACTTC. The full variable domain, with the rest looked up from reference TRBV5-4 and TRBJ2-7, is ETGVTQSPTHLIKTRGQQVTLRCSSQSGHNTVSWYQQALGQGPQFIFQYYREEENGRGNFPPRFSGLQFPNYSSELNVNALELDDSALYLCASSLKGATYEQYFGPGTRLTVT.